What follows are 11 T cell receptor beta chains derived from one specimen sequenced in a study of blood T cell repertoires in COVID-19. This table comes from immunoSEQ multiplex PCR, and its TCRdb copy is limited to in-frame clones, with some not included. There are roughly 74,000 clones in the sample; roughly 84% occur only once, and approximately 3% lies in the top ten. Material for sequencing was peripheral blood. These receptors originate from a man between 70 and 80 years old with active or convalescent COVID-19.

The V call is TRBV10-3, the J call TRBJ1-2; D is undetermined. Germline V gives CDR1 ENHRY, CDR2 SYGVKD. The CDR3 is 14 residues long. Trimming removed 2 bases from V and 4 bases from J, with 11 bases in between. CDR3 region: CAISEEYSLYGYTF. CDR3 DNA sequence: TGTGCCATCAGTGAGGAGTACAGCCTCTATGGCTACACCTTC.

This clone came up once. In DNA form, the CDR3 reads TGTGCCAGCAGCTCGACAGGGTCTTTCGCCAGCACAGATACGCAGTATTTT. Translated, it gives CASSSTGSFASTDTQYF. V is TRBV7-9 and J is TRBJ2-3; 7 positions match TRBD1. V trimming: 4 bases; J trimming: 0 bases; junction bases outside the gene matches: 10. The CDR3 consists of 17 residues. Germline CDR1 and CDR2: SEHNR and FQNEAQ (reference sequence). The variable domain in full, completed from reference TRBV7-9 and TRBJ2-3, reads DTGVSQNPRHKITKRGQNVTFRCDPISEHNRLYWYRQTLGQGPEFLTYFQNEAQLEKSRLLSDRFSAERPKGSFSTLEIQRTEQGDSAMYLCASSSTGSFASTDTQYFGPGTRLTVL.

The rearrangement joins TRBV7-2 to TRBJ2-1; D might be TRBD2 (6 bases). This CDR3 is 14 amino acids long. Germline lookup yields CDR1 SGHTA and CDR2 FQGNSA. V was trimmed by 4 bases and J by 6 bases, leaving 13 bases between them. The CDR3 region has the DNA TGTGCCAGCAGCTCCGGGAGAGGGAGCAATGAGCAGTTCTTC. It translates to CASSSGRGSNEQFF.

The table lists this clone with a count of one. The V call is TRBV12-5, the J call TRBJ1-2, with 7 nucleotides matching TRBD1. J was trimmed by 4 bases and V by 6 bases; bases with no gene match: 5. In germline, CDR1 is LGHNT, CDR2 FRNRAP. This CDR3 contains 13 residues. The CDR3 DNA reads TGTGCTAGTGGGGAGGAGGGGGCCTATGGCTACACCTTC. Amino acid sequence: CASGEEGAYGYTF.

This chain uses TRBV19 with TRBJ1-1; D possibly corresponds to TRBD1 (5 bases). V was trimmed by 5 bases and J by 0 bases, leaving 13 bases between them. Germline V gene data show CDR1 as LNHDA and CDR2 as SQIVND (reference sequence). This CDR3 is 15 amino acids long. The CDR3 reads CASSVWDFLNTEAFF. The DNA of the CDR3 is TGTGCCAGTAGTGTTTGGGACTTCCTGAACACTGAAGCTTTCTTT. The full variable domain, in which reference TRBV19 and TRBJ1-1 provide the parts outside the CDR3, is DGGITQSPKYLFRKEGQNVTLSCEQNLNHDAMYWYRQDPGQGLRLIYYSQIVNDFQKGDIAEGYSVSREKKESFPLTVTSAQKNPTAFYLCASSVWDFLNTEAFFGQGTRLTVV.

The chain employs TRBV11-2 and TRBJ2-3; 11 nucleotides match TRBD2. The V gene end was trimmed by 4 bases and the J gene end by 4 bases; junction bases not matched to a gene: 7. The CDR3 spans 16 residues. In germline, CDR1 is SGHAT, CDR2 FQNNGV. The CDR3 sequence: CASSWGLAESADTQYF. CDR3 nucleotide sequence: TGTGCCAGCAGCTGGGGACTAGCGGAGTCGGCAGATACGCAGTATTTT.

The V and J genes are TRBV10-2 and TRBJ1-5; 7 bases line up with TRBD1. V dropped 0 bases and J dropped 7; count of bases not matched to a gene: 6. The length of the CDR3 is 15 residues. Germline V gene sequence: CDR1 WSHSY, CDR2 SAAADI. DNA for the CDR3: TGCGCCAGCAGTGAGTCGGGGGACAGAAGACAGCCCCAGCATTTT. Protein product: CASSESGDRRQPQHF.

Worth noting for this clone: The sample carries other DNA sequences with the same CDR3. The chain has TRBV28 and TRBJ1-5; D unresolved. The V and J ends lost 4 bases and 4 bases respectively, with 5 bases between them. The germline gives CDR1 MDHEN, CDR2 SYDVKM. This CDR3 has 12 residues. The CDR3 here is CASSSVNQPQHF. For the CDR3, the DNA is TGTGCCAGCAGTTCCGTGAATCAGCCCCAGCATTTT.

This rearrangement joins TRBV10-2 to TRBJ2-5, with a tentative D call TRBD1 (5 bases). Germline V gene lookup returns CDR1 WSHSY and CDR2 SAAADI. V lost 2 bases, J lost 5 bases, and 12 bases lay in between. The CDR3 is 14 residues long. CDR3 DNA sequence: TGCGCCAGCAGTGAGCGTCAGGGTGGGGAGACCCAGTACTTC. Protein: CASSERQGGETQYF.

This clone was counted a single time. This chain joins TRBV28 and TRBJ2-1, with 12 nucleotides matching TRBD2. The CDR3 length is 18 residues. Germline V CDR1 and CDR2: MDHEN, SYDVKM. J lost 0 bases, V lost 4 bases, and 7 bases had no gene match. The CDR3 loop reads CASSSPRTSGNSYNEQFF. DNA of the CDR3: TGTGCCAGCAGTTCCCCCCGGACTAGCGGGAACTCCTACAATGAGCAGTTCTTC.

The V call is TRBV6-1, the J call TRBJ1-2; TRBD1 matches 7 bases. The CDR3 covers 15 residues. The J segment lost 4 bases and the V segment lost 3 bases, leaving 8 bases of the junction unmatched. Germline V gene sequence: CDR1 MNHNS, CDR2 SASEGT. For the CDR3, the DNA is TGTGCCAGCAGTGAGAGCACAGGGGCCCCCTATGGCTACACCTTC. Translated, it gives CASSESTGAPYGYTF.